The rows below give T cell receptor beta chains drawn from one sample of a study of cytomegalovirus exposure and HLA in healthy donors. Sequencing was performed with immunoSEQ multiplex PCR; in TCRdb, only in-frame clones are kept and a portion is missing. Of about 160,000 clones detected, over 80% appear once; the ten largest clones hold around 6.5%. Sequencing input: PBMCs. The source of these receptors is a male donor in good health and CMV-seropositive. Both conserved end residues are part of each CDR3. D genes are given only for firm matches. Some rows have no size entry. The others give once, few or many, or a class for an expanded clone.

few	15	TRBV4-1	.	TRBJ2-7	TGCGCCAGCAGCCAGGGCCAGGGCCCTCTCTACGAGCAGTACTTC	CASSQGQGPLYEQYF
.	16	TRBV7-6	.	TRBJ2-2	TGTGCCAGCAGCTTAGTTAGCGACAGGTTCAACGGGGAGCTGTTTTTT	CASSLVSDRFNGELFF
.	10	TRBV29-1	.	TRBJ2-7	TGCAGCGTTGGGACTGACGAGCAGTACTTC	CSVGTDEQYF
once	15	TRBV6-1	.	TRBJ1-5	TGTGCCAGCAGTGAAGGGCCCGGGGTCAATCAGCCCCAGCATTTT	CASSEGPGVNQPQHF
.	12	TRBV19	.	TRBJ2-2	TGTGCCAATAGTTCACCAGGGGGGCAGCTGTTTTTT	CANSSPGGQLFF
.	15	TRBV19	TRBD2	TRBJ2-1	TGTGCCAGTATCCCGGGGCTAGCGGGGTACAATGAGCAGTTCTTC	CASIPGLAGYNEQFF
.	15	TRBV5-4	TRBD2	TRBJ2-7	TGTGCCAGCAGCGGCTCTAGCGGGCAAAGCTACGAGCAGTACTTC	CASSGSSGQSYEQYF
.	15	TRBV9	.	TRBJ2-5	TGTGCCAGCAGCGCGCGGCGGGACAGCCAAGAGACCCAGTACTTC	CASSARRDSQETQYF
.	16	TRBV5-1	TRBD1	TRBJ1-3	TGCGCCAGCAGCTTGGGCGCCGGGACAGCTGGAAACACCATATATTTT	CASSLGAGTAGNTIYF
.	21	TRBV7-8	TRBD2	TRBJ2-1	TGTGCCAGCAGCCTAACTAGCGGGATTGGAACGGGGGGAAGCTCCTACAATGAGCAGTTCTTC	CASSLTSGIGTGGSSYNEQFF
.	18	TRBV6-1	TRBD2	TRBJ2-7	TGTGCCAGCAGTGAATGGCCTAGCGGGAGTAGCCGCTCCTACGAGCAGTACTTC	CASSEWPSGSSRSYEQYF
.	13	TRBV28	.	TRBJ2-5	TGTGCCAGCACCTTCCGGAGGAGAGAGACCCAGTACTTC	CASTFRRRETQYF
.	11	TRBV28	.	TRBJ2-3	TGTGCCAGCAGTTTAGAGAAAGTGCAGTATTTT	CASSLEKVQYF
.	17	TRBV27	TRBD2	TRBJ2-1	TGTGCCAGCAGTGCCCTGACTAGCGGGGTCCTCTACAATGAGCAGTTCTTC	CASSALTSGVLYNEQFF
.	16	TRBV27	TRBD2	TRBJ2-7	TGTGCCAGCAGTTTATTACTAGCGGGAGGTTCACACGAGCAGTACTTC	CASSLLLAGGSHEQYF
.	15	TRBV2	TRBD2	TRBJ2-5	TGTGCCAGCAGTGGGCCCCTAGCGGGGCTCAATCCCCAGTACTTC	CASSGPLAGLNPQYF
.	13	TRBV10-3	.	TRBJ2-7	TGTGCCATCAGTCCCGGGTCCTCCTACGAGCAGTACTTC	CAISPGSSYEQYF
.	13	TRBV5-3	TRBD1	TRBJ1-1	TGTGCCAGCAGCTGGACAGGGGGCGTTGAAGCTTTCTTT	CASSWTGGVEAFF
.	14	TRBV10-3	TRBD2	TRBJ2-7	TGTGCCATCAGTGAGGAGACTAGCGTTAACGAGCAGTACTTC	CAISEETSVNEQYF
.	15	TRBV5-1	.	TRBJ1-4	TGCGCCAGCACCCTGGGGGGGCCATCTAATGAAAAACTGTTTTTT	CASTLGGPSNEKLFF
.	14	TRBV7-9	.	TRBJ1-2	TGTTCCAGCTCCCGGGGGGGTCGCCTATATGGCTACACCTTC	CSSSRGGRLYGYTF
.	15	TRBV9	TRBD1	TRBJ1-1	TGTGCCAGCAGCGTCACAGGGGCGATGAACACTGAAGCTTTCTTT	CASSVTGAMNTEAFF
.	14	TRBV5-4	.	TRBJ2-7	TGTGCCAGCAGCTTAAGGACAGAGCACAACGAGCAGTACTTC	CASSLRTEHNEQYF